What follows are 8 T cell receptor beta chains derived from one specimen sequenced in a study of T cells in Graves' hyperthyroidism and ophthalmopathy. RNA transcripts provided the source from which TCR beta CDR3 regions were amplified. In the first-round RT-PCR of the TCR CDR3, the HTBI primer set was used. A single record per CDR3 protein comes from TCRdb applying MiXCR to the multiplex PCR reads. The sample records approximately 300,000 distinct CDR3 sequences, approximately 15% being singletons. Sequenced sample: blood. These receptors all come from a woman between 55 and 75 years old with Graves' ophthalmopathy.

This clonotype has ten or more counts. The CDR3 DNA reads TGCGCCAGCAGCGTGAACAGAGAACTAAGTGAGCAGTTCTTC. Its translation is CASSVNRELSEQFF. The chain is built from TRBV5-1 and TRBJ2-1; no clear D. The V gene lost 4 bases and the J gene lost 9 bases, with 17 bases spanning the gap. The CDR3 contains 14 residues. Germline V gene lookup returns CDR1 SGHRS and CDR2 YFSETQ. The complete variable domain, with remaining parts taken from reference TRBV5-1 and TRBJ2-1, reads KAGVTQTPRYLIKTRGQQVTLSCSPISGHRSVSWYQQTPGQGLQFLFEYFSETQRNKGNFPGRFSGRQFSNSRSEMNVSTLELGDSALYLCASSVNRELSEQFFGPGTRLTVL.

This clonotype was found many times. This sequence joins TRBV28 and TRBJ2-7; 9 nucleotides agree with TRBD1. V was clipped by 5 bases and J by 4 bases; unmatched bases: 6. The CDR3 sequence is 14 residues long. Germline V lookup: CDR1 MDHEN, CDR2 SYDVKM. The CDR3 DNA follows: TGTGCCAGCAGTCCCGGACAGGGGTGGTACGAGCAGTACTTC. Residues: CASSPGQGWYEQYF.

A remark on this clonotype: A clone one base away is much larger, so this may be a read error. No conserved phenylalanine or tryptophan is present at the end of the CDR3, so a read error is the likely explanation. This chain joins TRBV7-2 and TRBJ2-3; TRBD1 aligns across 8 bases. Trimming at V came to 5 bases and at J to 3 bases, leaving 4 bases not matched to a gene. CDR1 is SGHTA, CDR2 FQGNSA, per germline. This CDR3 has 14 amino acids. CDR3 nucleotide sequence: TGTGCCAGCAGCCGTGGACAGGGTACAGATACGCAGTATCTT. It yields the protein CASSRGQGTDTQYL.

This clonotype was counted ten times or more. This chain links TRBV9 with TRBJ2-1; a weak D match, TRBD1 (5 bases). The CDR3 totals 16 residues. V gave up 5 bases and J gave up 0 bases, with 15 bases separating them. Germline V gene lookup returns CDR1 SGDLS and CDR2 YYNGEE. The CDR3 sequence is CASRLVDSSSYNEQFF. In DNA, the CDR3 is TGTGCCAGCAGGTTGGTCGACAGTAGCTCCTACAATGAGCAGTTCTTC.

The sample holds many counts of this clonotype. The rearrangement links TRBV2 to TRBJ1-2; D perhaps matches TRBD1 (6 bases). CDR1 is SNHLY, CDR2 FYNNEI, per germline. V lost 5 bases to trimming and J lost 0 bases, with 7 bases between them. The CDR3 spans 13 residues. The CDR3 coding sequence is TGTGCCAGCAGTCGGGACACTAACTATGGCTACACCTTC. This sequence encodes CASSRDTNYGYTF.

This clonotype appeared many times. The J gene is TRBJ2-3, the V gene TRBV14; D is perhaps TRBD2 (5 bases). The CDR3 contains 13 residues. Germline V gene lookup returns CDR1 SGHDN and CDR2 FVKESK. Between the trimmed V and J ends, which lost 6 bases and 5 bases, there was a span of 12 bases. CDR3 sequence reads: CASSPRGRDTQYF. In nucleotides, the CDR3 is TGTGCCAGCAGTCCACGAGGGCGAGATACGCAGTATTTT.

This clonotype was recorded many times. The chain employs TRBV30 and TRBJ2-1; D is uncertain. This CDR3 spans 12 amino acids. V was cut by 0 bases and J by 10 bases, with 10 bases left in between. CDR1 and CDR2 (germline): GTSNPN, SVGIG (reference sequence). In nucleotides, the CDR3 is TGTGCCTGGAGTGTATCGGGTCTGGAGCAGTTCTTC. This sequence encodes CAWSVSGLEQFF.

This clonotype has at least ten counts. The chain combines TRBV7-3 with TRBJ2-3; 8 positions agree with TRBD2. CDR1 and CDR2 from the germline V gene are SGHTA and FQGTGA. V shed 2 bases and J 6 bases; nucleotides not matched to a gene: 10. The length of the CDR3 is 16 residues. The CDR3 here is CASSLGITGGQDTQYF. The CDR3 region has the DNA TGTGCCAGCAGCTTAGGGATCACGGGAGGGCAGGATACGCAGTATTTT.